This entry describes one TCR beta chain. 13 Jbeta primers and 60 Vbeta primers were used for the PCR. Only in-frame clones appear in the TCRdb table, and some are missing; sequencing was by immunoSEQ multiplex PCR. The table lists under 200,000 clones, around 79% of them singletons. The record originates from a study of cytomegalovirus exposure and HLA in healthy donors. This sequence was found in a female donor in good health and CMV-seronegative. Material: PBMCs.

CDR3 sequence reads: CASSYRHSPNSEQYF. The CDR3 DNA reads TGTGCCAGCAGTTACCGTCACTCCCCAAACAGCGAGCAGTACTTC. The chain couples TRBV6-5 to TRBJ2-7; D remains ambiguous. V lost 2 bases, J lost 6 bases, and 17 bases lay in between. The CDR3 runs 15 residues. The germline gives CDR1 MNHEY, CDR2 SVGAGI.